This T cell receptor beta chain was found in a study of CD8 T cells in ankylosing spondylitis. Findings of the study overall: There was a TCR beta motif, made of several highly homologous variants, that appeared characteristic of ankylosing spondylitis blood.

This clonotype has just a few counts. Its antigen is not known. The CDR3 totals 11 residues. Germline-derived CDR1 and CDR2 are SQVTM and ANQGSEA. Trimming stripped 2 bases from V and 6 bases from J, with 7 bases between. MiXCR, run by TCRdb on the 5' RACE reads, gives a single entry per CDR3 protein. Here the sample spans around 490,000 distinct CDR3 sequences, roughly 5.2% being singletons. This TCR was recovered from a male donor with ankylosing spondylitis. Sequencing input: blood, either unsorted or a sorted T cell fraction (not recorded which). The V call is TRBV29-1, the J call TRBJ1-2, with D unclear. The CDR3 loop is CSVEKGNGYTF. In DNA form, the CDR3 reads TGCAGCGTTGAAAAGGGTAATGGCTACACCTTC.